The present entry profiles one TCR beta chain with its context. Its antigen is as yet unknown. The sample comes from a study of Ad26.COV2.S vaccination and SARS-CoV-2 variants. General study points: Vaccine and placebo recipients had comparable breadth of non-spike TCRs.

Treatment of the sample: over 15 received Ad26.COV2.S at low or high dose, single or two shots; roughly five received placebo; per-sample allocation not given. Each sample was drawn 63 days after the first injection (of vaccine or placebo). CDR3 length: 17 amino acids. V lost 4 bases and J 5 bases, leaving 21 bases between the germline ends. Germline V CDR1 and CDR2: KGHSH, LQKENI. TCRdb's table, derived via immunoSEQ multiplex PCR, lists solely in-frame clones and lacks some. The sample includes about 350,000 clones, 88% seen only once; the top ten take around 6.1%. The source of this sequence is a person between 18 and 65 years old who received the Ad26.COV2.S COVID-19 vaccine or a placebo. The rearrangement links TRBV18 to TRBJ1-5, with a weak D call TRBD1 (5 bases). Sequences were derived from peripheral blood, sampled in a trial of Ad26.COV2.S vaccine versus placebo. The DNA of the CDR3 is TGTGCCAGCTCACGAGCCTCCCAGGGAGCACAATATCAGCCCCAGCATTTT. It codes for CASSRASQGAQYQPQHF.